This T cell receptor (beta chain) was retrieved from a study of STAT5B mutations in CD4+ large granular lymphocyte leukemia (dated by TCRdb to 2022 to 2024). For context, the study as a whole: Among the healthy controls, the CDR3 'QG' motif was associated with a particular HLA allele. Flow cytometry on FACSCanto II or FACSVerse confirmed that purified fractions exceeded 95% purity among lymphocytes. The study compared the TCRbeta repertoires of patients with CD4+ T-cell large granular lymphocyte leukemia against the TCRbeta repertoires of healthy blood donors. Broad study findings and their caveats: Compared with healthy CD4+ repertoires, CD4-sorted patient repertoires appeared more clonal, and this difference remained even after the putative leukemic clones were removed. Main leukemic clonotypes were private to each patient, although approximately 25% of the main leukemic clonotypes were found at low frequency in the non-leukemic repertoires of other patients. TRBV06-family usage was enriched among the top patient clones (8/27) compared with healthy controls (2/35). The data were not HLA-matched, and the relatively small sample size could explain the higher clonality seen in CD4+ compared with CD8+ T-LGLL.

The immunoSEQ assay at survey resolution was used to sequence TCRbeta rearrangements from genomic DNA. Turning to the authors' computational methods: In the TCR sequencing data, the lowest productive clonotype frequency that could be detected was 2.59 x 10-5. Only productive TCRbeta rearrangements, defined as complete and in-frame sequences, were included in the analyses. Clonality for each sample was calculated as Simpson clonality in the immunoSEQ Analyzer version 3.0. Based on frequency, clones were grouped as very rare, small, medium, large (1-20%) or hyperexpanded (>20%). Generation probabilities were estimated with OLGA 1.2.3, V-gene circos plots were generated with VDJtools, specificities were searched for in VDJdb, and CDR3 motifs were identified with GLIPH. The clones in this table, taken by TCRdb from immuneACCESS, are in-frame only. Not every clone is retained; where verified, under half of the shortfall comes from an unresolved V gene, and the cause of the rest is unknown. D and trimming come from the DNA, and the V and J calls and clone size come from that table. This sample gives about 24,000 clones in total; 72% of them show up just once. The ten biggest clones cover approximately 0.69% of the sample.

Trimming accounts for 6 bases at V and 6 bases at J, while the number of junction bases matched to no gene is 6. The germline V gene gives CDR1 as MGHRA and CDR2 as YSYEKL. The CDR3, from cysteine to phenylalanine, totals 13 residues. CDR3 DNA only is kept here, 39 bases in frame from base 1. To note about this clone: This receptor's antigen is unknown. No quality values exist for individual bases; no much larger clone is one base distant.

Healthy controls were 37 blood donors whose buffy coats came from the Finnish Red Cross blood service. All TCR-sequenced material derived from peripheral blood: patient blood samples and healthy donor buffy coats. Ficoll-Hypaque gradient centrifugation was used to isolate peripheral blood mononuclear cells. Magnetic purification was used to isolate CD4+ cells from the buffy coats of the healthy controls. The Gentra Puregene Cell and Tissue kit was used for genomic DNA extraction, and quantification was performed on a Qubit 2.0 fluorometer. The material sequenced was CD4+ T cells from blood buffy coats. The V and J segments used are TRBV4-1 and TRBJ2-7; 9 bases in the junction line up with TRBD1. This TCR derives from a human donor in good health. The CDR3 corresponds to CASRGQGPGEQYF. The DNA sequence is as follows: TGCGCCAGCAGGGGACAGGGCCCGGGCGAGCAGTACTTC.